Here is one T cell receptor beta chain with its context. This specimen comes from a study of blood T cells in healthy people across ages. Per the germline V gene, CDR1 is LGHNA and CDR2 is YNFKEQ. The CDR3 is 13 residues long. Sample-barcoded 5' priming and a J-beta primer mix drove a second PCR of roughly 6 to 12 cycles. TCRdb redid the calling of the 5' RACE reads with MiXCR, one entry per CDR3 protein. The sample lists 1.5 million to 2 million distinct CDR3 sequences, 49% occurring once. The sequencing sample was made of blood. The sequence came from a woman between 40 and 50 years old in good health. The V gene is TRBV4-2, the J gene TRBJ2-1, with D perhaps matching TRBD2 (5 bases). The J call may be faulty, since TRBJ2-7 better matches the DNA end. The CDR3 region is CASSQPGSDEQYF. In DNA, the CDR3 is TGTGCCAGCAGCCAACCGGGATCCGACGAGCAGTACTTC.